This T cell receptor (beta chain) came from a study of response to subunit inactivated influenza vaccine. Per the germline V gene, CDR1 is LGHNA and CDR2 is YNFKEQ. The ends were cut back, 1 base at V and 7 bases at J, with 7 bases in the middle. This CDR3 is built from 13 residues. Each CDR3 protein is one row after TCRdb ran MiXCR on the RT-PCR reads. The sample holds a few hundred thousand distinct CDR3 sequences, 14% seen once. Findings of the study overall: Each seasonal influenza vaccination recruits few new T cells, the authors suggested.

Comment on this clonotype: No antigen is known for it.

The source is a man between 45 and 60 years old who received an inactivated influenza vaccine. The chain links TRBV4-2 to TRBJ1-4; no clear D. The source material was PBMCs from blood, sampled roughly 12 days after vaccination. The CDR3 is CASSQGRGEKLFF. The CDR3 DNA follows: TGTGCCAGCAGCCAAGGCCGTGGTGAAAAACTGTTTTTT.